These 8 T cell receptor beta chains were all obtained from the same sample, sequenced in a study of shared T cell receptors in the human thymus. Here immunoSEQ multiplex PCR was the method, and the copy in TCRdb shows in-frame clones only, minus some. The table has about 380,000 clones, around 93% seen once. Sequencing used thymocytes. The receptor source for this set is a human donor.

The sample holds one count of this clone. The chain joins TRBV5-1 to TRBJ2-7; D possibly corresponds to TRBD1 (7 bases). This CDR3 has 15 amino acids. The germline gives CDR1 SGHRS, CDR2 YFSETQ. Trimming left V 4 bases short and J 2 bases short, with 16 bases between. CDR3 sequence (DNA): TGCGCCAGCAGCGGCGGCGGGACAGCCCCCTACGAGCAGTACTTC. Residues: CASSGGGTAPYEQYF.

This sequence joins TRBV18 and TRBJ2-1; 9 bases are shared with TRBD2. Losses at the gene ends were 6 bases for V and 3 bases for J; bases not matched to a gene: 9. Germline V CDR1 and CDR2: KGHSH, LQKENI. The CDR3 contains 16 residues. CDR3 protein: CASSASVAGVYNEQFF. Written as DNA, the CDR3 is TGTGCCAGCTCGGCCTCGGTAGCGGGAGTCTACAATGAGCAGTTCTTC. The entire variable domain, with the rest obtained from reference TRBV18 and TRBJ2-1, is as follows: NAGVMQNPRHLVRRRGQEARLRCSPMKGHSHVYWYRQLPEEGLKFMVYLQKENIIDESGMPKERFSAEFPKEGPSILRIQQVVRGDSAAYFCASSASVAGVYNEQFFGPGTRLTVL.

The chain joins TRBV21-1 to TRBJ2-1; TRBD2, the table's D call, was not compared with the DNA. TRBV21-1 is noted as a pseudogene. CDR3 length: 15 amino acids. The CDR3 nucleotides are TGTGCCACTCGAATGACTAGCGGAGTTTACAATGAGCAGTTCTTC. Its protein product is CATRMTSGVYNEQFF.

The rearrangement joins TRBV14 to TRBJ2-3, with 8 bases identical to TRBD1. Looked up from germline, CDR1 is SGHDN and CDR2 is FVKESK. CDR3 size: 22 residues. V trimming: 3 bases; J trimming: 1 base; junction bases outside the gene matches: 24. The CDR3 DNA reads as TGTGCCAGCAGCCAGCGTACCCCCCCCGGGACAGGCCGACCCGCAGGCACAGATACGCAGTATTTT. Residues: CASSQRTPPGTGRPAGTDTQYF.

The chain uses TRBV19 and TRBJ2-5; TRBD1 is a possible D gene (5 bases). V gave up 5 bases and J gave up 5 bases, with 9 bases separating them. This CDR3 has 12 residues. Germline values: CDR1 LNHDA, CDR2 SQIVND (reference sequence). This CDR3 reads CASSYKGETQYF. For the CDR3, the DNA is TGTGCCAGTAGTTATAAGGGGGAGACCCAGTACTTC.

The V call is TRBV6-5, the J call TRBJ2-2; 9 bases line up with TRBD1. The germline gives CDR1 MNHEY, CDR2 SVGAGI. V lost 6 bases, J lost 5 bases, and 4 bases stayed unmatched. The CDR3 runs 14 residues. The CDR3 loop reads CASSPGTGTGELFF. As DNA, the CDR3 is TGTGCCAGCAGCCCCGGGACAGGGACCGGGGAGCTGTTTTTT.

The genes are TRBV5-8 and TRBJ2-7; 7 bases are a match to TRBD2. The germline V gene encodes CDR1 SGHTS and CDR2 YDEGEE. This CDR3 contains 14 residues. After removal of 2 bases from V and 7 bases from J, the junction contained 9 bases not matched to a gene. The CDR3, as DNA: TGTGCCAGCAGCTTCGGGGAGGGGCTACGGGAGCAGTACTTC. Amino acids: CASSFGEGLREQYF.

In DNA form, the CDR3 reads TGTGCCAGCAGCCAAGAAGGGCGAAGGGCGGGAGGCGGGTACGAGCAGTACTTC. Translation gives CASSQEGRRAGGGYEQYF. The chain is built from TRBV14 and TRBJ2-7; 8 bases map to TRBD2. V lost 0 bases to trimming and J lost 4 bases; unmatched junction nucleotides: 14. Germline V CDR1 and CDR2: SGHDN, FVKESK. This CDR3 region has 18 residues.